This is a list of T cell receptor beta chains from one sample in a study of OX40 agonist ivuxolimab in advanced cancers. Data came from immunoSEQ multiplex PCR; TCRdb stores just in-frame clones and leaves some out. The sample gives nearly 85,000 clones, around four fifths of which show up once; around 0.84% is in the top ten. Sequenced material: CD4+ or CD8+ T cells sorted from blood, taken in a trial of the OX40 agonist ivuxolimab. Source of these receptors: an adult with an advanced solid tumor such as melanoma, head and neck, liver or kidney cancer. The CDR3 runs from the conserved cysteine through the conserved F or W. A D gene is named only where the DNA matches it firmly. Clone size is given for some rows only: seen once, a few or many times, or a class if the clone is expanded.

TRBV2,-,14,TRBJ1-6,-,CASSEVGANSPLHF,TGTGCCAGCAGTGAGGTAGGGGCCAATTCACCCCTCCACTTT
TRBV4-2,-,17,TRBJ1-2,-,CASSQDRNPQELYGYTF,TGTGCCAGCAGCCAAGACAGGAATCCTCAAGAATTATATGGCTACACCTTC
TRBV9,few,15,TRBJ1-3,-,CASSPGVTQRNTIYF,TGTGCCAGTTCCCCCGGGGTTACTCAGCGGAACACCATATATTTT
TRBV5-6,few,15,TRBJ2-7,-,CASSFLQGVPYEQYF,TGTGCCAGCAGTTTCCTACAGGGAGTCCCCTACGAGCAGTACTTC
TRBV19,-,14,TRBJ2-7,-,CASSEGTTLDEQYF,TGTGCCAGTAGTGAAGGGACAACCTTAGACGAGCAGTACTTC
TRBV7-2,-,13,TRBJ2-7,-,CASSPVENYEQYF,TGTGCCAGCAGCCCCGTGGAGAACTACGAGCAGTACTTC
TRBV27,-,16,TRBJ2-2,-,CASTLTRDSVTGELFF,TGTGCCAGCACTCTCACCCGGGACTCAGTAACCGGGGAGCTGTTTTTT
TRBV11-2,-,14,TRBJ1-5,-,CASSWRGGNQPQHF,TGTGCCAGCAGCTGGAGAGGCGGCAATCAGCCCCAGCATTTT
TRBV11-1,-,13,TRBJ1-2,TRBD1,CASSFDRDYGYTF,TGTGCCAGCAGCTTTGACAGGGACTATGGCTACACCTTC
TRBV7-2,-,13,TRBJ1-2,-,CASSPDSNYGYTF,TGTGCCAGCAGCCCCGACAGTAACTATGGCTACACCTTC
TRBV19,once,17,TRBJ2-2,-,CASSPGVGAPNTGELFF,TGTGCCAGTAGCCCCGGGGTAGGGGCTCCGAACACCGGGGAGCTGTTTTTT
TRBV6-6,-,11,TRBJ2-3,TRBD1,CASRQQGKQYF,TGTGCCAGCAGGCAACAGGGGAAGCAGTATTTT
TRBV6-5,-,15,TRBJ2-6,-,CASLSQTSGANVLTF,TGTGCCAGCCTTTCGCAGACCTCTGGGGCCAACGTCCTGACTTTC
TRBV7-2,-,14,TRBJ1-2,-,CASSFLGGRDGYTF,TGTGCCAGCAGCTTTTTGGGGGGCAGAGATGGCTACACCTTC
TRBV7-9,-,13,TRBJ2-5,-,CASSLAGVETQYF,TGTGCCAGCAGCTTAGCAGGGGTGGAGACCCAGTACTTC
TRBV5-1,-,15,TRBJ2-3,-,CASSSRATSTDTQYF,TGCGCCAGCAGCTCCCGGGCGACTAGCACAGATACGCAGTATTTT
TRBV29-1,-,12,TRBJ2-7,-,CSGTDNSYEQYF,TGCAGCGGGACGGACAACTCCTACGAGCAGTACTTC
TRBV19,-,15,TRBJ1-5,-,CASSNGLKGNQPQHF,TGTGCCAGTAGTAACGGTCTGAAGGGCAATCAGCCCCAGCATTTT
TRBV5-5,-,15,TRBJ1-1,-,CASSFEARLNTEAFF,TGTGCCAGCAGCTTCGAAGCGCGATTGAACACTGAAGCTTTCTTT
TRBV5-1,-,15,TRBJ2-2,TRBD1,CASSGQGAKAGELFF,TGCGCCAGCAGCGGACAGGGGGCGAAGGCCGGGGAGCTGTTTTTT
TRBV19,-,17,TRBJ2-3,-,CASSIWWVDTSTDTQYF,TGTGCCAGTAGTATATGGTGGGTGGACACTAGCACAGATACGCAGTATTTT
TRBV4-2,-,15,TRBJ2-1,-,CASSREASFYNEQFF,TGTGCCAGCAGCCGTGAGGCTTCTTTTTACAATGAGCAGTTCTTC
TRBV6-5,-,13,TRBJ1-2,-,CASSYEGMRGYTF,TGTGCCAGCAGTTACGAGGGGATGCGTGGCTACACCTTC
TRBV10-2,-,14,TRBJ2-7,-,CASTPGGGGYEQYF,TGCGCCAGCACCCCGGGGGGAGGGGGCTACGAGCAGTACTTC
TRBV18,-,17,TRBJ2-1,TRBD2,CASSPPSGGASYNEQFF,TGTGCCAGCTCACCACCAAGCGGGGGGGCATCCTACAATGAGCAGTTCTTC
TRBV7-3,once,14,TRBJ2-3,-,CASSLTGPTDTQYF,TGTGCCAGCAGCTTAACAGGACCCACAGATACGCAGTATTTT
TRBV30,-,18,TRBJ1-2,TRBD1,CAWSVPGTGGLISLGYTF,TGTGCCTGGAGTGTACCCGGGACAGGGGGCTTAATCTCTCTTGGCTACACCTTC
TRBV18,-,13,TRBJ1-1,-,CASSQRRGTEAFF,TGTGCCAGCTCACAGAGAAGGGGCACTGAAGCTTTCTTT
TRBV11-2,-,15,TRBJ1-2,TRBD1,CASRRQGVINYGYTF,TGTGCCAGCAGGCGACAGGGAGTCATTAACTATGGCTACACCTTC
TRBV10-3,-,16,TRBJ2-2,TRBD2,CAISGTSGGNTGELFF,TGTGCCATCAGTGGGACTAGCGGGGGGAACACCGGGGAGCTGTTTTTT
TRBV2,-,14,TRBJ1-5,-,CASSLGRINQPQHF,TGTGCCAGCAGTTTGGGACGGATTAATCAGCCCCAGCATTTT
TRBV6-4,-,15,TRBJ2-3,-,CASSRTGAARDTQYF,TGTGCCAGCAGTCGGACGGGGGCCGCGAGAGATACGCAGTATTTT
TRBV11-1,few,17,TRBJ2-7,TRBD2,CASSPSGLAGATYEQYF,TGTGCCAGCAGCCCAAGCGGACTAGCGGGGGCCACCTACGAGCAGTACTTC
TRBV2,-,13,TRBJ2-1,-,CASTDRNYNEQFF,TGTGCCAGCACAGACAGGAACTACAATGAGCAGTTCTTC
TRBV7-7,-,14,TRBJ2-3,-,CASSQGSPTDTQYF,TGTGCCAGCAGCCAAGGAAGCCCCACAGATACGCAGTATTTT
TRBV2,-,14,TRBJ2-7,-,CASSVSGDSGEQYF,TGTGCCAGCAGTGTTAGCGGAGACTCGGGGGAGCAGTACTTC
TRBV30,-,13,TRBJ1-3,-,CAWSTGSGNTIYF,TGTGCCTGGAGCACAGGCTCTGGAAACACCATATATTTT
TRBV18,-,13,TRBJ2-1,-,CASSVGIENEQFF,TGTGCCAGCTCGGTGGGGATAGAGAATGAGCAGTTCTTC
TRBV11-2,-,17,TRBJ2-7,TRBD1,CASSSERRDRGFYEQYF,TGTGCCAGCAGCTCTGAGCGCCGGGACAGGGGATTCTACGAGCAGTACTTC
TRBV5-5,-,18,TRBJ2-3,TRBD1,CASSANLLRDRAPDTQYF,TGTGCCAGCAGCGCTAACCTCCTCCGGGACAGGGCCCCAGATACGCAGTATTTT
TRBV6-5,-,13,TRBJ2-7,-,CASRNPVGGRQYF,TGTGCCAGCAGGAATCCCGTTGGGGGTCGGCAGTACTTC